The clone carrying this T cell receptor beta chain turned up a few times. This CDR3 region has 11 residues. V shed 5 bases and J shed 7 bases, with 5 bases lying between them. The data were taken from a study of metastatic and nonmetastatic thyroid tumors. Before thyroid surgery, none of the patients had received any treatment. TCRdb reprocessed the PCR reads via MiXCR. This table holds 24,000 or so clones, under 15% found once. The specimen sequenced was blood. The TCR sequence derives from a female donor with papillary thyroid cancer or a benign thyroid nodule (not recorded which). Some clones in this sample may be carry-over from other donors' samples. The V gene is TRBV12-3 or TRBV12-4, the J gene TRBJ2-2; no firm D call. CDR3 coding DNA: TGTGCCAGCAGTCCCGGCGGGGAGCTGTTTTTT. Amino acids: CASSPGGELFF.